This TCR beta chain originates from a study of shared clonotypes between healthy human individuals. As for the study in general: The donor group consisted of two women and a few men, aged 18 to 49.

The germline CDR1 and CDR2 sequences are SGDLS and YYNGEE. Trimming cost V 0 bases and J 7 bases, with 13 bases left between them. The CDR3 contains 15 residues. The assay was immunoSEQ multiplex PCR, and TCRdb's table has in-frame clones only and misses some. This sample has about half a million clones, with around four fifths found just once. This sequence joins TRBV9 and TRBJ1-4, with D perhaps matching TRBD1 (6 bases). This receptor was obtained from a woman between 40 and 55 years old in good health. Some clones in this sample may be carry-over from other donors' samples. Sequenced material: PBMCs. CDR3 residues: CASSVGGRGGEKLFF. In DNA form, the CDR3 reads TGTGCCAGCAGCGTAGGCGGCAGGGGTGGTGAAAAACTGTTTTTT.